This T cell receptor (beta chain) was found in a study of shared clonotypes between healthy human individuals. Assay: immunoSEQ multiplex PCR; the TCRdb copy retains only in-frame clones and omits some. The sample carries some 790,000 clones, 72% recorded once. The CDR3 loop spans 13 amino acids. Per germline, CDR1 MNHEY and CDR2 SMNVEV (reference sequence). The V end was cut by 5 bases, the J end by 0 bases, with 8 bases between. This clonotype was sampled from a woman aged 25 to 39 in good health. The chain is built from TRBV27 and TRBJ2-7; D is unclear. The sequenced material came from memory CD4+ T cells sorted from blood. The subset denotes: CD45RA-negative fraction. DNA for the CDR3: TGTGCCAGCAGTCTCCGTCCCTCCTACGAGCAGTACTTC. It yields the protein CASSLRPSYEQYF.